This is a list of T cell receptor beta chains from one sample in a study of cytomegalovirus exposure and HLA in healthy donors. This table comes from immunoSEQ multiplex PCR, and its TCRdb copy is limited to in-frame clones, with some not included. This sample has about 120,000 clones; 70% to 85% occur once, and the top ten carry around 4.9%. Specimen: PBMCs. The receptors were gathered from a man over 45 in good health and CMV-seropositive. Each CDR3 is given with its conserved first and last residue. The order of the fields is clone size, V gene, D gene, J gene, CDR3 DNA, CDR3 protein. A D gene is named only where the DNA matches it firmly. A row's size may be missing; if present it is once, few, many or a size class.

few	TRBV6-6	NA	TRBJ1-2	TGTGCCAGCAGTTCCCAACAGGGTAACTATGGCTACACCTTC	CASSSQQGNYGYTF
NA	TRBV2	TRBD2	TRBJ2-2	TGTGCCAGCAGTGGGAGCGGGGGGGCGGTCACCGGGGAGCTGTTTTTT	CASSGSGGAVTGELFF
NA	TRBV18	NA	TRBJ2-7	TGTGCCAGCTCACCGGGCCTTGGAGGGGCCTACGAGCAGTACTTC	CASSPGLGGAYEQYF
NA	TRBV30	NA	TRBJ2-7	TGTGCCTGGAGTCGAAGGGGGGGTGGAGAGCAGTACTTC	CAWSRRGGGEQYF
NA	TRBV10-3	NA	TRBJ1-5	TGTGCCATCAGTGAACAGAGTAATCAGCCCCAGCATTTT	CAISEQSNQPQHF
NA	TRBV19	NA	TRBJ1-5	TGTGCCAGTAGTAAGGGGTTTGGGGCAGGTACCCATCAGCCCCAGCATTTT	CASSKGFGAGTHQPQHF
NA	TRBV7-9	NA	TRBJ2-7	TGTGCCAGCAGCTCCCTATCCTACGAGCAGTACTTC	CASSSLSYEQYF
once	TRBV6-5	NA	TRBJ1-4	TGTGCCAGCAGGAACGGAGGGGAAAAACTGTTTTTT	CASRNGGEKLFF
NA	TRBV9	TRBD1	TRBJ1-2	TGTGCCAGCAGCGAGACAGGGGCCAATAACTATGGCTACACCTTC	CASSETGANNYGYTF
NA	TRBV5-6	NA	TRBJ1-3	TGTGCCAGCAGCCTCCGGACATCGAGCGGAAACACCATATATTTT	CASSLRTSSGNTIYF
few	TRBV7-8	NA	TRBJ1-1	TGTGCCAGCAGCTTAGAGGTGCGGGGGGGGACTGAAGCTTTCTTT	CASSLEVRGGTEAFF
NA	TRBV7-3	TRBD2	TRBJ2-3	TGTGCCAGCAACAAAGCGGGGGGGCAAGATACGCAGTATTTT	CASNKAGGQDTQYF
NA	TRBV15	NA	TRBJ2-7	TGTGCCACCAGCACCCGGGGGTACGAGCAGTACTTC	CATSTRGYEQYF
NA	TRBV7-9	TRBD1	TRBJ1-2	TGTGCCAGCACCTCCCCCATCGCCGGGACAGGGGACCCTGGCTATGGCTACACCTTC	CASTSPIAGTGDPGYGYTF
NA	TRBV19	TRBD2	TRBJ2-3	TGTGCCAGTAAGCGGGGTGGCACAGATACGCAGTATTTT	CASKRGGTDTQYF
NA	TRBV9	TRBD1	TRBJ1-1	TGTGCCAGCAGCGTGGGACAGAAAAACACTGAAGCTTTCTTT	CASSVGQKNTEAFF
NA	TRBV2	TRBD2	TRBJ2-5	TGTGCCAGCAGTCGGACTAGCGGGGGGGCTGACGAGACCCAGTACTTC	CASSRTSGGADETQYF
NA	TRBV7-6	NA	TRBJ2-1	TGTGCCGGCAGCTCCCAGGGGCCCCCCGGTGAGCAGTTCTTC	CAGSSQGPPGEQFF